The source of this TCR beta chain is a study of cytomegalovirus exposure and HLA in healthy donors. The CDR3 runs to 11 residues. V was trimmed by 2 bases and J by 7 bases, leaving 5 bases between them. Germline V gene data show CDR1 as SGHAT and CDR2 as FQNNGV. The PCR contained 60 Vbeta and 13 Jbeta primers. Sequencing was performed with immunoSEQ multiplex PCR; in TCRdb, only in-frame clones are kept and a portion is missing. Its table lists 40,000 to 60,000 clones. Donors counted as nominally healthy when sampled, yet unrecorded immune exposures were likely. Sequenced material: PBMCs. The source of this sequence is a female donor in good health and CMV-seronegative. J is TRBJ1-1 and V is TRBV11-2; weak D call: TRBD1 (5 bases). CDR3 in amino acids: CASSLTGEAFF. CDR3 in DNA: TGTGCCAGCAGCTTAACAGGTGAAGCTTTCTTT.